These 30 T cell receptor beta chains originate from one sample sequenced in a study of CD8+CD57+ T cells in acquired aplastic anemia. Only patients with CD8+CD57+ cell expansion on flow cytometry were chosen for sequencing. TCR beta VDJ and CDR3 profiles were obtained from a genomic DNA template. TCRdb redid the calling of the reads with MiXCR, one entry per CDR3 protein. The sample carries 120,000 or so distinct CDR3 sequences, 30% to 45% recorded once. The sample comprised sorted CD4+, CD8+, or CD8+CD57+ T cells (not recorded which) from PBMCs. These receptors came from a human donor with aplastic anemia.

This clonotype was seen ten or more times. The rearrangement joins TRBV5-1 to TRBJ2-3, with D possibly TRBD2 on 6 matching bases. V was pared by 4 bases and J by 5 bases, with 17 bases between. CDR3 length: 15 amino acids. Germline CDR1 is SGHRS and CDR2 is YFSETQ. CDR3 bases: TGCGCCAGCAGCCTGACTGGTGGAGGGGAAGATACGCAGTATTTT. Translation gives CASSLTGGGEDTQYF.

This clonotype was recorded a few times. The J gene is TRBJ2-5, the V gene TRBV2; 7 bases are shared with TRBD2. Germline loops: CDR1 SNHLY, CDR2 FYNNEI. The CDR3 has 14 residues. The CDR3 spells CVGKPGRGSETQYF. DNA of the CDR3: TGTGTCGGTAAACCGGGGCGGGGGTCTGAGACCCAGTACTTC.

This sequence joins TRBV27 and TRBJ1-1; D ambiguous. The CDR3 totals 13 residues. Looked up from germline, CDR1 is MNHEY and CDR2 is SMNVEV (reference sequence). Trimming shortened V by 3 bases and J by 1 base, and 6 bases separated the two germline ends. In DNA, the CDR3 is TGTGCCAGCAGTTTCGCGGGGAACACTGAAGCTTTCTTT. Protein product: CASSFAGNTEAFF.

There are a few counts of this clonotype. The J gene is TRBJ1-4, the V gene TRBV5-4; TRBD1 aligns across 8 bases. Germline lookup yields CDR1 SGHNT and CDR2 YYREEE (reference sequence). Trimming took 4 bases from V and 8 from J; bases not matched to a gene: 10. The CDR3 totals 15 residues. The CDR3 coding sequence is TGTGCCAGCAGCGTTACAGGGGGGGTTGAGGAAAAACTGTTTTTT. Its protein product is CASSVTGGVEEKLFF.

As concerns this clonotype: It may be a read error: a sequence one base away is much more abundant. This rearrangement joins TRBV2 to TRBJ1-3, with 7 bases matching TRBD1. The CDR3 is 16 residues long. The germline V gene encodes CDR1 SNHLY and CDR2 FYNNEI. CDR3 sequence reads: CASSVTQGGSGNTMYF. DNA for the CDR3: TGTGCCAGCAGTGTTACCCAGGGGGGCTCTGGAAACACCATGTATTTT.

The gene calls are TRBV19 and TRBJ1-5, with D possibly TRBD1 on 5 matching bases. V was shortened by 4 bases and J by 2 bases, with 9 bases between the two germline ends. The CDR3 loop spans 14 amino acids. The germline CDR1 and CDR2 sequences are LNHDA and SQIVND (reference sequence). Written as DNA, the CDR3 is TGTGCCAGTAGTAGAGACAGTGGCAATCAGCCCCAGCATTTT. This sequence encodes CASSRDSGNQPQHF.

This clonotype was detected many times. The chain carries TRBV7-2 and TRBJ1-6; the D is unclear. This CDR3 region has 14 residues. Germline V gene sequence: CDR1 SGHTA, CDR2 FQGNSA. The V end lost 2 bases, the J end lost 7 bases, and 9 bases lay between the germline ends. This CDR3 reads CASSLTPLNSPLHF. As DNA, the CDR3 is TGTGCCAGCAGCTTAACCCCCCTGAATTCACCCCTCCACTTT.

This clonotype was detected many times. The V and J genes are TRBV5-1 and TRBJ2-3; a weak D match, TRBD2 (5 bases). V was cut by 4 bases and J by 0 bases, with 15 bases left in between. This CDR3 has 16 residues. Germline V lookup: CDR1 SGHRS, CDR2 YFSETQ. CDR3 nucleotides: TGCGCCAGCAGCCCCACCAGCGGAACTAGCACAGATACGCAGTATTTT. Amino acid sequence: CASSPTSGTSTDTQYF.

This clonotype was seen ten or more times. CDR3 in amino acids: CASSQDRSGTSGRYNEQFF. CDR3 DNA sequence: TGTGCCAGCAGCCAAGATCGCTCAGGGACTAGCGGGCGATACAATGAGCAGTTCTTC. V usage is TRBV14 and J usage is TRBJ2-1, with 12 bases aligning to TRBD2. V lost 0 bases, J lost 4 bases, and 10 bases stayed unmatched. In germline, CDR1 is SGHDN, CDR2 FVKESK. This CDR3 comprises 19 residues.

This clonotype has ten or more counts. The chain couples TRBV5-8 to TRBJ1-1; TRBD1 is a possible D gene (5 bases). Germline CDR1 and CDR2: SGHTS and YDEGEE. This CDR3 is built from 15 residues. Trimming removed 6 bases from V and 0 bases from J, with 15 bases in between. The CDR3 nucleotides are TGTGCCAGCACCTCGGCGGGGCAATTGAACACTGAAGCTTTCTTT. The encoded protein is CASTSAGQLNTEAFF.

This clonotype has ten or more counts. This chain joins TRBV19 and TRBJ1-5; 9 bases agree with TRBD1. V lost 6 bases to trimming and J lost 4 bases; unmatched junction nucleotides: 7. The germline gives CDR1 LNHDA, CDR2 SQIVND (reference sequence). The CDR3 runs 15 residues. CDR3 sequence (DNA): TGTGCCAGTAGACAGGGGGCGCGGAGTAATCAGCCCCAGCATTTT. It specifies CASRQGARSNQPQHF.

This clonotype appeared once. DNA of the CDR3: TGCAGCTTGGATGGGGGGTCCGAGCAGTACGTC. Translated, it gives CSLDGGSEQYV. The genes are TRBV29-1 and TRBJ2-7, with D perhaps TRBD2 (6 bases). Germline loops: CDR1 SQVTM, CDR2 ANQGSEA. The CDR3 loop spans 11 amino acids. The ends were cut back, 8 bases at V and 6 bases at J, with 14 bases in the middle.

The rearrangement uses TRBV28 and TRBJ2-7; 9 bases are shared with TRBD1. Germline CDR1 reads MDHEN; CDR2 reads SYDVKM. J gave up 9 bases and V 2 bases, and 8 bases lay outside the gene matches. The CDR3 loop spans 14 amino acids. CDR3 protein: CASSLRDRVIGQYF. The CDR3 DNA reads as TGTGCCAGCAGTTTACGGGACAGGGTAATCGGGCAGTACTTC.

The genes are TRBV19 and TRBJ2-7, with D perhaps TRBD1 or TRBD2 (5 bases each). Germline V gene sequence: CDR1 LNHDA, CDR2 SQIVND (reference sequence). The CDR3 is 15 residues long. The V and J ends lost 5 bases and 3 bases respectively, with 17 bases between them. The CDR3 protein is CASSASGPADYEQYF. For the CDR3, the DNA is TGTGCCAGTAGTGCCTCGGGACCGGCGGACTACGAGCAGTACTTC.

Concerning this clonotype itself: With a much larger clone just one base away, this may be a read error. V and J are TRBV12-3 or TRBV12-4 and TRBJ1-1; TRBD1 is a possible D gene (6 bases). The CDR3 length is 15 residues. CDR3 loop: CAGSLAGGGSTEAFF. In DNA, the CDR3 is TGTGCCGGCAGTCTGGCGGGGGGCGGTAGCACTGAAGCTTTCTTT.

The rearrangement links TRBV28 to TRBJ2-1; 9 bases align to TRBD2. The CDR3 length is 15 residues. Looked up from germline, CDR1 is MDHEN and CDR2 is SYDVKM. Losses at the gene ends were 5 bases for V and 7 bases for J; bases not matched to a gene: 9. CDR3 sequence (DNA): TGTGCCAGCAGTACCGAGGCGGGGGGGCGAAATGAGCAGTTCTTC. Protein product: CASSTEAGGRNEQFF. The variable domain in full, completed from reference TRBV28 and TRBJ2-1, reads DVKVTQSSRYLVKRTGEKVFLECVQDMDHENMFWYRQDPGLGLRLIYFSYDVKMKEKGDIPEGYSVSREKKERFSLILESASTNQTSMYLCASSTEAGGRNEQFFGPGTRLTVL.

This sequence joins TRBV7-2 and TRBJ2-7, with TRBD1 matching over 10 bases. After removal of 5 bases from V and 2 bases from J, the junction contained 6 bases not matched to a gene. This CDR3 is built from 15 residues. Germline V CDR1 and CDR2: SGHTA, FQGNSA. The CDR3, as DNA: TGTGCCAGCAGCGCCCACGGACAGGGGGCCTACGAGCAGTACTTC. It is translated as CASSAHGQGAYEQYF.

Many counts were recorded for this clonotype. The rearrangement links TRBV2 to TRBJ2-3; tentatively, D is TRBD1 (5 bases). This CDR3 contains 12 residues. Germline CDR1 reads SNHLY; CDR2 reads FYNNEI. V lost 6 bases and J lost 5, with 9 bases in between. The CDR3 protein is CASRGPGDTQYF. CDR3 nucleotide sequence: TGTGCCAGCAGGGGGCCCGGAGATACGCAGTATTTT.

The CDR3 sequence is CASSEVRGTDTQYF. The DNA of the CDR3 is TGCGCCAGCAGTGAGGTCAGGGGGACAGATACGCAGTATTTT. The chain joins TRBV10-1 to TRBJ2-3; 7 bases are a match to TRBD1. Germline V gene sequence: CDR1 WNHNN, CDR2 SYGVQD (reference sequence). The CDR3 totals 14 residues. V dropped 2 bases and J dropped 3; count of bases not matched to a gene: 2.

Comments on this clonotype: At one boundary the junction diverges from the germline segment, which might be a read error. The chain is built from TRBV25-1 and TRBJ1-1, with D tentatively TRBD1 (5 bases). This CDR3 region has 12 residues. Germline CDR1 reads MGHDK; CDR2 reads SYGVNS. The CDR3 DNA reads as TGTGCCAGCTCAGGTCTGGGGACTGGAGCTTTCTTT. Its translation: CASSGLGTGAFF.

This clonotype was recorded at least ten times. This chain uses TRBV15 with TRBJ1-4; D is perhaps TRBD1 (5 bases). This CDR3 is 17 amino acids long. V was trimmed by 2 bases and J by 8 bases, leaving 21 bases between them. CDR1 is LNHNV and CDR2 is YYDKDF in the germline V gene (reference sequence). CDR3 coding DNA: TGTGCCACCAGCAGACCCGAGGTTTGGGGGAACGGGGAAAAACTGTTTTTT. This gives the protein CATSRPEVWGNGEKLFF.

This clonotype has a count of ten or more. V gene TRBV5-1 combines with J gene TRBJ2-5; maybe TRBD1 (6 bases). V dropped 3 bases and J dropped 2 bases, with 17 bases sitting between them. This CDR3 has 16 amino acids. The germline V gene encodes CDR1 SGHRS and CDR2 YFSETQ. CDR3 bases: TGCGCCAGCAGCTCCAGCGCCGACAGGTTACAAGAGACCCAGTACTTC. Its protein product is CASSSSADRLQETQYF.

This clonotype came up once. A much larger clone is a single base away; this may be a read error. The rearrangement joins TRBV11-2 to TRBJ1-2, with 9 bases lining up with TRBD1. The CDR3 is made up of 13 amino acids. From germline, CDR1 is SGHAT and CDR2 FQNNGV. CDR3 nucleotide sequence: TGTGCCAGCGGGGTAACAGGGGGCTCTGGCCACACCTTC. It specifies CASGVTGGSGHTF.

In this sample, this clonotype turned up many times. This chain joins TRBV12-3 or TRBV12-4 and TRBJ1-1, with TRBD1 as a possible D gene (6 bases). V gave up 6 bases and J gave up 2 bases, with 16 bases separating them. This CDR3 is built from 15 residues. This CDR3 is CASSLKGVTNTEAFF. The CDR3 nucleotides read TGTGCCAGCAGCCTAAAGGGGGTTACCAACACTGAAGCTTTCTTT.

This clonotype appeared once. This chain joins TRBV15 and TRBJ2-7; 12 bases agree with TRBD1. Germline CDR1 LNHNV, CDR2 YYDKDF (reference sequence). The V gene end was trimmed by 3 bases and the J gene end by 5 bases; junction bases not matched to a gene: 11. The CDR3 totals 17 residues. The chain's CDR3 is CATSSPPGQGAGNEQYF. In nucleotides, the CDR3 is TGTGCCACCAGCAGCCCCCCGGGACAGGGGGCTGGCAACGAGCAGTACTTC.

This clonotype was seen only once. V gene TRBV15 combines with J gene TRBJ1-5; TRBD1 might be the D (5 bases). This CDR3 spans 16 amino acids. Trimming pared 1 base from V and 1 base from J, leaving 11 bases between. Per germline, CDR1 LNHNV and CDR2 YYDKDF (reference sequence). Here the CDR3 reads CATSRAFRESNQPQHF. CDR3 coding DNA: TGTGCCACCAGCAGAGCGTTCAGGGAGAGCAATCAGCCCCAGCATTTT.

This clonotype has ten or more counts. The rearrangement uses TRBV7-2 and TRBJ1-1, with D possibly matching TRBD1 (5 bases). The CDR3 consists of 14 residues. CDR1 SGHTA and CDR2 FQGNSA come from the germline V gene. V was clipped by 5 bases and J by 8 bases, with 18 bases between them. The CDR3 here is CASSTFGGDGEAFF. DNA for the CDR3: TGTGCCAGCAGCACATTCGGGGGGGATGGGGAAGCTTTCTTT.

Comments on this clonotype: One end of the junction does not line up with germline, which may come from a read error. V gene TRBV19 combines with J gene TRBJ2-7; 8 bases line up with TRBD1. Germline V lookup: CDR1 LNHDA, CDR2 SQIVND (reference sequence). The CDR3 contains 13 residues. In nucleotides, the CDR3 is TGTGCCAGTAGTATAGATCGCAGGGGGCCAGCCTCTTTC. This sequence encodes CASSIDRRGPASF.

About this clonotype itself: One end of the junction fails to match germline, which may point to a read error. CDR3 protein: CAASIRLSGSYEQYF. In nucleotides, the CDR3 is TGTGCCGCCAGCATCCGACTGTCTGGCTCCTACGAGCAGTACTTC. The chain has TRBV15 and TRBJ2-7, with D unresolved. The CDR3 loop spans 15 amino acids. Germline V gene sequence: CDR1 LNHNV, CDR2 YYDKDF (reference sequence).

The V and J genes are TRBV15 and TRBJ2-1, with 14 bases fitting TRBD2. The CDR3 has 16 residues. Germline V gene data show CDR1 as LNHNV and CDR2 as YYDKDF (reference sequence). V shed 5 bases and J 8 bases; nucleotides not matched to a gene: 8. CDR3 coding DNA: TGTGCCACCAGCGTAAGACTAGCGGGAGGGCTAGATGAGCAGTTCTTC. Translated: CATSVRLAGGLDEQFF. The full variable domain, in which reference TRBV15 and TRBJ2-1 provide the parts outside the CDR3, is DAMVIQNPRYQVTQFGKPVTLSCSQTLNHNVMYWYQQKSSQAPKLLFHYYDKDFNNEADTPDNFQSRRPNTSFCFLDIRSPGLGDTAMYLCATSVRLAGGLDEQFFGPGTRLTVL.